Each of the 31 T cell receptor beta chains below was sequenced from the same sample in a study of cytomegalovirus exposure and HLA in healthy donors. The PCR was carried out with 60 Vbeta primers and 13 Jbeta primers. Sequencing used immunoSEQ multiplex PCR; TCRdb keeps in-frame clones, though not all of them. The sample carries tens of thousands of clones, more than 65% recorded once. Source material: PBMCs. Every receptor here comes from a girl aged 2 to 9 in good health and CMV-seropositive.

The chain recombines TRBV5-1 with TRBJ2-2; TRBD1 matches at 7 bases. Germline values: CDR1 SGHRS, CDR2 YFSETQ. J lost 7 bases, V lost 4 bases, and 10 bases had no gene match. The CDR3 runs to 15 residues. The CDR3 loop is CASSTKTGSGGELFF. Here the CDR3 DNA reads TGCGCCAGCAGCACCAAGACAGGGTCGGGCGGGGAGCTGTTTTTT.

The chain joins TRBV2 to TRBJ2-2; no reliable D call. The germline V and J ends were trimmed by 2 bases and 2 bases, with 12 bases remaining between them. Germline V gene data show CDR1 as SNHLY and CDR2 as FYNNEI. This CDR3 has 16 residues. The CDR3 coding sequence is TGTGCCAGCAGTGAAACCGGGTATAGCAACACCGGGGAGCTGTTTTTT. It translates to CASSETGYSNTGELFF.

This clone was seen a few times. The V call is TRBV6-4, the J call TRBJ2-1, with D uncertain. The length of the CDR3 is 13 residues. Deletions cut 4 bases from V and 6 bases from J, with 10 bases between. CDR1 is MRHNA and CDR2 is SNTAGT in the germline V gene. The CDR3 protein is CASSGGPSNEQFF. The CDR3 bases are TGTGCCAGCAGTGGTGGGCCTTCCAATGAGCAGTTCTTC.

CDR3 amino acids: CASSQGTGDFYEQYF. CDR3 in DNA: TGCGCCAGCAGCCAGGGGACGGGAGACTTTTACGAGCAGTACTTC. The rearrangement links TRBV4-1 to TRBJ2-7; D perhaps matches TRBD2 (6 bases). Germline lookup yields CDR1 MGHRA and CDR2 YSYEKL. There are 15 residues in the CDR3. Trimming took 3 bases from V and 4 from J, leaving 16 bases between them.

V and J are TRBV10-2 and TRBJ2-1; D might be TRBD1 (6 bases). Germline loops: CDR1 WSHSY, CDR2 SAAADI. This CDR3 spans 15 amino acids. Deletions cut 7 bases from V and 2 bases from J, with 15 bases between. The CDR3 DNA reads TGCGCCAGCAAGGCCCGGACAGATCCCTACAATGAGCAGTTCTTC. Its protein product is CASKARTDPYNEQFF.

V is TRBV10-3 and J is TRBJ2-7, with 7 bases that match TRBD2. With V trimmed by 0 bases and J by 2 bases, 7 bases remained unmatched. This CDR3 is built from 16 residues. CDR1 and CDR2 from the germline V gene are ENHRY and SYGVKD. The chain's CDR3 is CAISESITGGTYEQYF. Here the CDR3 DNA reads TGTGCCATCAGTGAGTCCATTACGGGAGGAACCTACGAGCAGTACTTC.

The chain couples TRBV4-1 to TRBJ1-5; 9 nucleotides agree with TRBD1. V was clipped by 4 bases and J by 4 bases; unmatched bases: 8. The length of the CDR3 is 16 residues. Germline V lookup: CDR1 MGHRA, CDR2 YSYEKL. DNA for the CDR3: TGCGCCAGCAGCCCCACAGGGGGCTCTATGAATCAGCCCCAGCATTTT. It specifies CASSPTGGSMNQPQHF.

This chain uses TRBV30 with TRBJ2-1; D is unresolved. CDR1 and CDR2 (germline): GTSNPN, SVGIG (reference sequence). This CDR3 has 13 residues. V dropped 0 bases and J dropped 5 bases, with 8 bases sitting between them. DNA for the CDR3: TGTGCCTGGAGTGTACTGGCGGACAATGAGCAGTTCTTC. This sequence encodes CAWSVLADNEQFF.

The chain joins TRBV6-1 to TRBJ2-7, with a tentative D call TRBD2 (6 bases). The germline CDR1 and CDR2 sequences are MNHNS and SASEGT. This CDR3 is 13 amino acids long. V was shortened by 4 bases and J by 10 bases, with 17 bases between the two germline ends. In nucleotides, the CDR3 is TGTGCCAGCAGTGTCGAATGGGGGGAGAGACAGTACTTC. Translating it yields CASSVEWGERQYF.

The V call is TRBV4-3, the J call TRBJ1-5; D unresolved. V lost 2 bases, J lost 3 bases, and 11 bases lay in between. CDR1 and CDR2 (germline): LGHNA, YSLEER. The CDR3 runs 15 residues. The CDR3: CASSQRPGANQPQHF. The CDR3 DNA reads TGCGCCAGCAGCCAAAGACCAGGCGCCAATCAGCCCCAGCATTTT.

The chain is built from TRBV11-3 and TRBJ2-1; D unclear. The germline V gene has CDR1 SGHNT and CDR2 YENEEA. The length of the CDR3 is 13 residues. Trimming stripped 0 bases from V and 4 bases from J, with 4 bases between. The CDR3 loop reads CASSLDSYNEQFF. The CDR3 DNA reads TGTGCCAGCAGCTTAGACAGTTACAATGAGCAGTTCTTC.

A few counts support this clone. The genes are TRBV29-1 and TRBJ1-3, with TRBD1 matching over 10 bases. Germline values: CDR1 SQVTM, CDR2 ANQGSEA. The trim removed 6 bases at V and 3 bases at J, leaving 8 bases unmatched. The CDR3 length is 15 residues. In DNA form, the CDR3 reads TGCAGCGTCGGTGGACAGGGGGAGAGTGGAAACACCATATATTTT. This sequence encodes CSVGGQGESGNTIYF.

The CDR3 here is CASSQDWAGGLNTEAFF. The DNA of the CDR3 is TGCGCCAGCAGCCAAGATTGGGCAGGGGGGTTGAACACTGAAGCTTTCTTT. V is TRBV4-1 and J is TRBJ1-1; 7 positions agree with TRBD1. Germline V CDR1 and CDR2: MGHRA, YSYEKL. The CDR3 is 17 residues long. Trimming at V came to 0 bases and at J to 0 bases, leaving 7 bases not matched to a gene.

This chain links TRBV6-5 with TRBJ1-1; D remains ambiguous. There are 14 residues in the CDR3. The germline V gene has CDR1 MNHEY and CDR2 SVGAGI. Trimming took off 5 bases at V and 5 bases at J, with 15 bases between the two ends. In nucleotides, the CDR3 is TGTGCCAGCAGTCTCGGGGAAAGTAGGACTGAAGCTTTCTTT. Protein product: CASSLGESRTEAFF.

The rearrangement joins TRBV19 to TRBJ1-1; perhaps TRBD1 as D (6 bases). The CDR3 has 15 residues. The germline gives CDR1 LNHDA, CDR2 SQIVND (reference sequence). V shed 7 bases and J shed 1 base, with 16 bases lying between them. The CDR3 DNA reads TGTGCCAGTACCTACCGTGGGGGGGCGAACACTGAAGCTTTCTTT. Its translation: CASTYRGGANTEAFF.

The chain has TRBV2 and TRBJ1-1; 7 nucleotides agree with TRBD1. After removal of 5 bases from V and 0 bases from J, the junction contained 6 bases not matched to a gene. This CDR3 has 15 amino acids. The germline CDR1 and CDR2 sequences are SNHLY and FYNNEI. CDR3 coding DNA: TGTGCCAGCAGTAGACAGGGAAACATGAACACTGAAGCTTTCTTT. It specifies CASSRQGNMNTEAFF.

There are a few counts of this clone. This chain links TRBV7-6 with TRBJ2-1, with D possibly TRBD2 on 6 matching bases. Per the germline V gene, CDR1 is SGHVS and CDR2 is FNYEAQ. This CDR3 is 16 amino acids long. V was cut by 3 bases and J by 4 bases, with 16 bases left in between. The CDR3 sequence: CASSFSGELGYNEQFF. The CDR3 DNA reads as TGTGCCAGCAGCTTTTCGGGGGAACTCGGATACAATGAGCAGTTCTTC.

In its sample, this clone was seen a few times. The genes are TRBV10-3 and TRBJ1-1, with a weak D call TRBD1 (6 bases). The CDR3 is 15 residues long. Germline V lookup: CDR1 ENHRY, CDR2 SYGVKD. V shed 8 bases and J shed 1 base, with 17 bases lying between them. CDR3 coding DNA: TGTGCCATCCGCTATTCTACAGGGACGAACACTGAAGCTTTCTTT. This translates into CAIRYSTGTNTEAFF.

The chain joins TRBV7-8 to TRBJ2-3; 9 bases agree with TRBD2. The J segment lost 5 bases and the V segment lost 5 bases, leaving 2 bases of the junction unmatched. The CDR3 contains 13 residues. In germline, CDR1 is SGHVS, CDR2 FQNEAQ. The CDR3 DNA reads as TGTGCCAGCAGCCTGACTAGCGGAGATACGCAGTATTTT. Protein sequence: CASSLTSGDTQYF. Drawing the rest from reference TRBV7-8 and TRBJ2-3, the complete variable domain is GAGVSQSPRYKVAKRGQDVALRCDPISGHVSLFWYQQALGQGPEFLTYFQNEAQLDKSGLPSDRFFAERPEGSVSTLKIQRTQQEDSAVYLCASSLTSGDTQYFGPGTRLTVL.

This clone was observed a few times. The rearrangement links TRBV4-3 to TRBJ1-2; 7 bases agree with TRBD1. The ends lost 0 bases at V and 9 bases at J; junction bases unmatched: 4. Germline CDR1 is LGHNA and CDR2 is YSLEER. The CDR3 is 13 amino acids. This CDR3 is CASSQDAQGSYTF. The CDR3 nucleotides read TGCGCCAGCAGCCAAGATGCACAGGGGAGCTACACCTTC.

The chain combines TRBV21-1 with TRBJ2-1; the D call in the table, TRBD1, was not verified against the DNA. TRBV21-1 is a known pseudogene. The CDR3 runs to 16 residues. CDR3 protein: CAATPTSSALCNEQFF. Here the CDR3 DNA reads TGTGCCGCCACCCCAACATCGTCCGCCTTATGTAATGAGCAGTTCTTC.

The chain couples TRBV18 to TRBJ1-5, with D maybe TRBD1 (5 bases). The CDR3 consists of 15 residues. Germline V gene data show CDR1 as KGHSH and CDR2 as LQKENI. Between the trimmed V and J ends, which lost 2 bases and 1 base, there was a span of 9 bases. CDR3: CASSPLGQSNQPQHF. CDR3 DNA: TGTGCCAGCTCACCATTGGGGCAGAGCAATCAGCCCCAGCATTTT.

DNA of the CDR3: TGTGCCTCTTCGACCCGAGGAGGGCCCGAAGCTTTCTTT. This encodes CASSTRGGPEAFF. The gene calls are TRBV30 and TRBJ1-1; D unresolved. Trimming removed 7 bases from V and 8 bases from J, with 20 bases in between. The CDR3 is 13 amino acids. CDR1 is GTSNPN, CDR2 SVGIG, per germline (reference sequence).

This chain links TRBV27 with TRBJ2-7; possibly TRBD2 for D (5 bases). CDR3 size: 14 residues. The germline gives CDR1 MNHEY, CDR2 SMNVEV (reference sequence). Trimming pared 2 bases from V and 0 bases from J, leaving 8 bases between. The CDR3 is CASSLAGDSYEQYF. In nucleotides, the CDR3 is TGTGCCAGCAGTTTAGCGGGTGACTCCTACGAGCAGTACTTC.

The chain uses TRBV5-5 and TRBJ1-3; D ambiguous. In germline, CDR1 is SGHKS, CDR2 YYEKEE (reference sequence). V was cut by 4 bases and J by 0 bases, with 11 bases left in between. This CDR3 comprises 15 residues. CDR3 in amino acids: CASSLDRHSGNTIYF. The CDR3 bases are TGTGCCAGCAGCCTAGACCGCCACTCTGGAAACACCATATATTTT.

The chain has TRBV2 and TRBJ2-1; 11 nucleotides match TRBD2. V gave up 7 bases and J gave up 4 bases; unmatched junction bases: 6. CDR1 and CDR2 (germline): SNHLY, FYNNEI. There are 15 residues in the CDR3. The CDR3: CASTWTSGPYNEQFF. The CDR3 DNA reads TGTGCCAGCACCTGGACTAGCGGGCCTTACAATGAGCAGTTCTTC.

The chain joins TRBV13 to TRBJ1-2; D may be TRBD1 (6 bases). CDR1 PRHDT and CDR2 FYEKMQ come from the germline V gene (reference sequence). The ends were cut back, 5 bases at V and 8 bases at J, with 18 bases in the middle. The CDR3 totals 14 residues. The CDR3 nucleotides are TGTGCCAGCAGCCCCCAGAGGGGGACACGAGGCTACACCTTC. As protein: CASSPQRGTRGYTF.

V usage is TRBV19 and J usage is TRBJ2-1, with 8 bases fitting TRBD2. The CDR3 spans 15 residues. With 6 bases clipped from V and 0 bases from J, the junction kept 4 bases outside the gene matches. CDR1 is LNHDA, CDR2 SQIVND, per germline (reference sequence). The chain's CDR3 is CASSLAGSSYNEQFF. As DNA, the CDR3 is TGTGCCAGTAGCTTAGCGGGGAGCTCCTACAATGAGCAGTTCTTC.

CDR3 residues: CASSLALRWQGVDEQYF. The CDR3 region has the DNA TGTGCCAGCAGCTTGGCTCTTAGGTGGCAGGGGGTTGACGAGCAGTACTTC. The V call is TRBV5-6, the J call TRBJ2-7, with TRBD1 matching 7 bases. Germline loops: CDR1 SGHDT, CDR2 YYEEEE. The CDR3 runs to 17 residues. Trimming at V came to 0 bases and at J to 5 bases, leaving 14 bases not matched to a gene.

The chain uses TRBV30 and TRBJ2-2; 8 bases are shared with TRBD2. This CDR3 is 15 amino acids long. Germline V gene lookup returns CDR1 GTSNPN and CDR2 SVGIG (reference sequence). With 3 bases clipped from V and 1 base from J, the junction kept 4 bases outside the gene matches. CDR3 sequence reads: CAWSLAGGNTGELFF. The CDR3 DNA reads TGTGCCTGGAGCCTAGCGGGCGGGAACACCGGGGAGCTGTTTTTT. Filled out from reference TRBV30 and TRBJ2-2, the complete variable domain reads SQTIHQWPATLVQPVGSPLSLECTVEGTSNPNLYWYRQAAGRGLQLLFYSVGIGQISSEVPQNLSASRPQDRQFILSSKKLLLSDSGFYLCAWSLAGGNTGELFFGEGSRLTVL.

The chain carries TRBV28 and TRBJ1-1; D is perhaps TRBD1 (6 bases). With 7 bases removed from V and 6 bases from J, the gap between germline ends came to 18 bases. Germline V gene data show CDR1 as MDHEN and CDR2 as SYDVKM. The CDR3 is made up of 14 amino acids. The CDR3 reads CASNLFPGHPEAFF. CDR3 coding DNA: TGTGCCAGCAACCTCTTTCCGGGACACCCTGAAGCTTTCTTT. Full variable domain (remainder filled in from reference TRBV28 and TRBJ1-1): DVKVTQSSRYLVKRTGEKVFLECVQDMDHENMFWYRQDPGLGLRLIYFSYDVKMKEKGDIPEGYSVSREKKERFSLILESASTNQTSMYLCASNLFPGHPEAFFGQGTRLTVV.